The sequence of this T cell receptor beta chain was determined in a study of T cells in Graves' hyperthyroidism and ophthalmopathy. Study-level results: Blood also showed most of the thyroid clonotypes that were expanded above 0.001. Ophthalmopathy was separated from stable hyperthyroidism by a 13 V-J model.

Regarding this clonotype: The antigen is undetermined.

Germline lookup yields CDR1 SGHTA and CDR2 FQGTGA. Trimming left V 5 bases short and J 1 base short, with 12 bases between. This CDR3 contains 15 residues. Not enrolled were patients with uncontrolled infection, other autoimmune disease, pregnancy or lactation. The source of the PBMCs was 8 to 10 ml of fresh peripheral blood. What was amplified from RNA transcripts were TCR beta CDR3 regions. The TCR CDR3 first-round RT-PCR relied on the HTBI primer set. TCRdb analysed the multiplex PCR reads with MiXCR anew, one entry per CDR3 protein. The profile shows hundreds of thousands of distinct CDR3 sequences, nearly 20% of them singletons.

Sequenced material: blood. The receptor was derived from a man aged 35 to 55 with Graves' ophthalmopathy. The rearrangement uses TRBV7-3 and TRBJ2-1, with D possibly matching TRBD2 (5 bases). The DNA for the CDR3 is TGTGCCAGCAGCCCCGGGGTCCTATCCTACAATGAGCAGTTCTTC. This sequence encodes CASSPGVLSYNEQFF.